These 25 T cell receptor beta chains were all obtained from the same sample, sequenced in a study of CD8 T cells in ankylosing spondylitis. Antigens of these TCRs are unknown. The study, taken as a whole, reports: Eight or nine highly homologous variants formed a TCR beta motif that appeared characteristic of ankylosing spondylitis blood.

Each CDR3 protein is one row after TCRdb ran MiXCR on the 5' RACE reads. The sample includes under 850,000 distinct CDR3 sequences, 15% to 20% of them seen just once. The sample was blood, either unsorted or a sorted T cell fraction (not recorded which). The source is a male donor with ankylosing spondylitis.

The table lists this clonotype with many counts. In nucleotides, the CDR3 is TGTGCCAGCGCGGGCAGGGGAACGTACGAGCAGTACTTC. It translates to CASAGRGTYEQYF. The chain has TRBV12-3 or TRBV12-4 and TRBJ2-7; D possibly corresponds to TRBD1 (6 bases). V shed 8 bases and J shed 4 bases, with 15 bases lying between them. There are 13 residues in the CDR3.

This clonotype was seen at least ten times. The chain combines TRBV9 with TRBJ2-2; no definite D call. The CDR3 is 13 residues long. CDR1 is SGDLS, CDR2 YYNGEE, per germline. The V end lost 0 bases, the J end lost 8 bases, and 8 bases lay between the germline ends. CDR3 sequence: CASSVDGRGELFF. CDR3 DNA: TGTGCCAGCAGCGTAGACGGGCGAGGGGAGCTGTTTTTT.

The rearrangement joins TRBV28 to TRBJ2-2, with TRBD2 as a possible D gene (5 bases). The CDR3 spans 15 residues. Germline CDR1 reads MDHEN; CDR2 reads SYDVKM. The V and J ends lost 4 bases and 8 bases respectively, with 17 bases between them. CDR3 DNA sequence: TGTGCCAGCAGTTCCCGGGGTGGAAGTCAGGGGGAGCTGTTTTTT. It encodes CASSSRGGSQGELFF.

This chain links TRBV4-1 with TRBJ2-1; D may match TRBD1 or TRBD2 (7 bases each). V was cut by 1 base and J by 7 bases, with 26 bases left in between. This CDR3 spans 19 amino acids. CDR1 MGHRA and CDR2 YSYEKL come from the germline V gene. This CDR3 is CASSQGAGGRSGVRNEQFF. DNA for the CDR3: TGCGCCAGCAGCCAAGGGGCAGGGGGACGCAGCGGGGTAAGGAATGAGCAGTTCTTC.

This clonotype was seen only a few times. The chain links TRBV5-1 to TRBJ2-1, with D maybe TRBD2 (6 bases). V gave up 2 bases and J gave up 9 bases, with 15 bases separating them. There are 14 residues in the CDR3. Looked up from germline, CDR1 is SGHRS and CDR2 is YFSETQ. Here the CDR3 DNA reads TGCGCCAGCAGCTTACGGACGGAGGGAGGTGAGCAGTTCTTC. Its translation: CASSLRTEGGEQFF.

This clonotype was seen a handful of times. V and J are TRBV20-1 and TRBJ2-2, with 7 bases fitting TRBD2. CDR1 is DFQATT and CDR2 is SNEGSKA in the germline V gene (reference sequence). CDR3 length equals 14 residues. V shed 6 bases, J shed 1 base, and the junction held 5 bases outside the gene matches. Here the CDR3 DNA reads TGCAGTGCCCATAGCGGGCGGAACACCGGGGAGCTGTTTTTT. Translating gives CSAHSGRNTGELFF.

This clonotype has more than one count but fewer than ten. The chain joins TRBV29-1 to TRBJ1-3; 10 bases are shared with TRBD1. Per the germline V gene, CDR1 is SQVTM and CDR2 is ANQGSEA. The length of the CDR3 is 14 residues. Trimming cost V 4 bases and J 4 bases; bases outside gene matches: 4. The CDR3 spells CSVVGQGKGNTIYF. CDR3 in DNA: TGCAGCGTTGTGGGACAGGGGAAAGGAAACACCATATATTTT.

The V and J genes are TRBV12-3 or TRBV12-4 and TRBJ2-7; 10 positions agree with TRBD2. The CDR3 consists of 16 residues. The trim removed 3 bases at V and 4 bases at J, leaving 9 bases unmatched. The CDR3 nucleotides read TGTGCCAGCAGTTTTCCCCCCACTAGCGGGAAATACGAGCAGTACTTC. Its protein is CASSFPPTSGKYEQYF.

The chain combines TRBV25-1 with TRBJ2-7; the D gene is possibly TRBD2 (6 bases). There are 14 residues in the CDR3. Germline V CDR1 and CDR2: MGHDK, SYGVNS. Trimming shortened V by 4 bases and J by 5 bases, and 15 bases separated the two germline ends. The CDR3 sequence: CASSGRRTGDEQYF. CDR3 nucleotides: TGTGCCAGCAGTGGGAGGAGGACGGGAGACGAGCAGTACTTC.

The CDR3 sequence: CASSSYSGKDEKLFF. In DNA, the CDR3 is TGCGCCAGCAGCTCCTATTCGGGAAAGGATGAAAAACTGTTTTTT. V and J are TRBV5-1 and TRBJ1-4; D unclear. Germline values: CDR1 SGHRS, CDR2 YFSETQ. The V end was cut by 3 bases, the J end by 6 bases, with 15 bases between. The CDR3 covers 15 residues.

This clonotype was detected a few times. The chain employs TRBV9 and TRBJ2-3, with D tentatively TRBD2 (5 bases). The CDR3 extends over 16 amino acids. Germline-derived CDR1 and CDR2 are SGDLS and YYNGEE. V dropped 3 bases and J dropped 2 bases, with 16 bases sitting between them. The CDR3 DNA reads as TGTGCCAGCAGCGACCGACTAACTACAATCACAGATACGCAGTATTTT. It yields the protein CASSDRLTTITDTQYF.

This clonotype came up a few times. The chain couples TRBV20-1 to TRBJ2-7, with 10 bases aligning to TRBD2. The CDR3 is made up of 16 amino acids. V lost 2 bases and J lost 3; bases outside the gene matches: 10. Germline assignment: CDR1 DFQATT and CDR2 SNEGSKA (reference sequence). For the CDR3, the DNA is TGCAGTGCTAGACCAGGGACTAGCGCGGGGTTCTACGAGCAGTACTTC. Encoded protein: CSARPGTSAGFYEQYF.

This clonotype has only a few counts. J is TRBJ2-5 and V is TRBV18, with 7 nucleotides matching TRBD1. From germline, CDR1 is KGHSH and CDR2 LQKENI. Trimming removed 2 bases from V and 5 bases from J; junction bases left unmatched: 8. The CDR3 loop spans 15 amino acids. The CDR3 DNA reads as TGTGCCAGCTCACCAGCCGACAGGGTTTGGGAGACCCAGTACTTC. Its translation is CASSPADRVWETQYF. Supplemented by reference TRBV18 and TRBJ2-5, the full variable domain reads NAGVMQNPRHLVRRRGQEARLRCSPMKGHSHVYWYRQLPEEGLKFMVYLQKENIIDESGMPKERFSAEFPKEGPSILRIQQVVRGDSAAYFCASSPADRVWETQYFGPGTRLLVL.

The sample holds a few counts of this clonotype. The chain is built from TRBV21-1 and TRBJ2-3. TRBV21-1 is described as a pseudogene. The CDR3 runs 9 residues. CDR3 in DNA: TGTGCCAGCGGAGAAGCGCAGTATTTT. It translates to CASGEAQYF.

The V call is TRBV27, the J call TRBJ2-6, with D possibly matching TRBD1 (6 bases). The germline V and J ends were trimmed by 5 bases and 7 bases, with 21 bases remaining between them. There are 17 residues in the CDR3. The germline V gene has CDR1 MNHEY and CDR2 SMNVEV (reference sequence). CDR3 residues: CASSQSGTLPGANVLTF. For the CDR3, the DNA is TGTGCCAGCAGTCAGTCCGGGACACTTCCGGGCGCCAACGTCCTGACTTTC.

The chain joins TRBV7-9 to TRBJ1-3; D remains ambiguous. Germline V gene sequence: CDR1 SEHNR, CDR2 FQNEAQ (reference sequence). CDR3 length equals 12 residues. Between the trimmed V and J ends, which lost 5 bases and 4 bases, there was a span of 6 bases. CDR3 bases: TGTGCCAGCAGCACTCACGGAAACACCATATATTTT. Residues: CASSTHGNTIYF.

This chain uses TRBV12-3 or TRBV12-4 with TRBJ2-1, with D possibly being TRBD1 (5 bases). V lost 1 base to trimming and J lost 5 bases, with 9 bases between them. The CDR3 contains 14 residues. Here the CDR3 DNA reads TGTGCCAGCAGTTTAGTGGACAAAGACAATGAGCAGTTCTTC. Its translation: CASSLVDKDNEQFF.

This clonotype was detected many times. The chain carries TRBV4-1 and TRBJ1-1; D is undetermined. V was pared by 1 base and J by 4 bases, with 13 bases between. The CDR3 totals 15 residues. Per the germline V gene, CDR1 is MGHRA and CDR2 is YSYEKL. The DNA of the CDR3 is TGCGCCAGCAGCCAAGCTTGGCGGGATGGCACTGAAGCTTTCTTT. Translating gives CASSQAWRDGTEAFF.

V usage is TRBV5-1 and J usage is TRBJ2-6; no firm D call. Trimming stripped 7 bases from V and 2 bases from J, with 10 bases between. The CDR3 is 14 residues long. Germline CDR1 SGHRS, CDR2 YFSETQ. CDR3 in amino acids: CASYDGTGANVLTF. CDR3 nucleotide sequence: TGCGCCAGCTATGACGGAACTGGGGCCAACGTCCTGACTTTC. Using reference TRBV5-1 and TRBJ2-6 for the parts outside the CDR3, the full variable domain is KAGVTQTPRYLIKTRGQQVTLSCSPISGHRSVSWYQQTPGQGLQFLFEYFSETQRNKGNFPGRFSGRQFSNSRSEMNVSTLELGDSALYLCASYDGTGANVLTFGAGSRLTVL.

The CDR3 loop is CASSQARDREDTGELFF. In nucleotides, the CDR3 is TGCGCCAGCAGCCAAGCCCGGGACAGGGAAGACACCGGGGAGCTGTTTTTT. This rearrangement joins TRBV4-1 to TRBJ2-2, with 9 bases identical to TRBD1. CDR1 and CDR2 (germline): MGHRA, YSYEKL. The V gene end was trimmed by 1 base and the J gene end by 3 bases; junction bases not matched to a gene: 6. This CDR3 region has 17 residues.

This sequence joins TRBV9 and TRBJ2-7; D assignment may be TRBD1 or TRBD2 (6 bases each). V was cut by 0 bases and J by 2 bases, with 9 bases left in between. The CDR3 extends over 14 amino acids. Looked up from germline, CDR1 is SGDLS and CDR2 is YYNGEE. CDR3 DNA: TGTGCCAGCAGCGTAGACGGGGGCACCTACGAGCAGTACTTC. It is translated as CASSVDGGTYEQYF.

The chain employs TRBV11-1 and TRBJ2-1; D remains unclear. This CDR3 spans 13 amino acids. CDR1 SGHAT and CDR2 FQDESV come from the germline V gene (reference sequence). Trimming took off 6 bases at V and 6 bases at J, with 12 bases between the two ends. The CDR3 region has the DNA TGTGCCAGCAGGGGTCCTGATCGCAATGAGCAGTTCTTC. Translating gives CASRGPDRNEQFF.

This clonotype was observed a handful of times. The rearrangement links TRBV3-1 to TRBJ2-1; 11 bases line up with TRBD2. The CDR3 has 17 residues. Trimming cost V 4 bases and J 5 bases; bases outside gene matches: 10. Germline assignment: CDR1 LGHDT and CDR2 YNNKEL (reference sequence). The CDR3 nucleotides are TGTGCCAGCAGCCCCTCTAGGCTAGCGGGGGGCCACAATGAGCAGTTCTTC. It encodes CASSPSRLAGGHNEQFF.

In DNA form, the CDR3 reads TGCAGCGTTGAAGCCGTGGGAAGGAACACTGAAGCTTTCTTT. This sequence encodes CSVEAVGRNTEAFF. The chain carries TRBV29-1 and TRBJ1-1; D is unclear. With 1 base removed from V and 1 base from J, the gap between germline ends came to 10 bases. This CDR3 comprises 14 residues. Germline lookup yields CDR1 SQVTM and CDR2 ANQGSEA.

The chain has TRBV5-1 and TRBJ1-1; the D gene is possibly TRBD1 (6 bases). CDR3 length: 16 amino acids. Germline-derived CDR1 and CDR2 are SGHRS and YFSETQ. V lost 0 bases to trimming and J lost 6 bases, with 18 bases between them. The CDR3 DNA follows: TGCGCCAGCAGCTTGGGGAGTACAGGGTTGGGCGCTGAAGCTTTCTTT. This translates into CASSLGSTGLGAEAFF. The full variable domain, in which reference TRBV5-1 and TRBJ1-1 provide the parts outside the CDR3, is KAGVTQTPRYLIKTRGQQVTLSCSPISGHRSVSWYQQTPGQGLQFLFEYFSETQRNKGNFPGRFSGRQFSNSRSEMNVSTLELGDSALYLCASSLGSTGLGAEAFFGQGTRLTVV.